The source of this T cell receptor (beta chain) is a study of human T cells and chemical hapten exposure. Across the study: Donors were sensitized with 2% DPC on the upper inner arm. Alopecia areata, totalis or universalis was found in mostly female patients. Study results and limitations: Patch test score was positively correlated with the counts of TCRs that had expanded at PT1.

As originally analysed: With a range of roughly 23,224 to 690,600, the median per sample was around 96,000 TCRs. A single record per CDR3 protein comes from TCRdb applying MiXCR to the RACE reads. The authors' filters were not applied to this entry. Here the sample spans fewer than 50,000 distinct CDR3 sequences, less than 8.5% being singletons. The time point is: pre-sensitization, week 0. The treatment was: therapeutic diphenylcyclopropenone sensitization with weekly scalp DPC. Concerning this clonotype: The antigen remains unidentified.

Trimming left V 7 bases short and J 0 bases short, with 14 bases between. CDR1 is MNHEY and CDR2 is SVGEGT in the germline V gene. The CDR3 totals 15 residues. This chain joins TRBV6-2 or TRBV6-3 and TRBJ2-3; D perhaps matches TRBD1 (5 bases). This sequence originates from a woman in her forties or fifties with alopecia areata. Some clones in this sample may be carry-over from other donors' samples. Specimen: whole blood, collected in connection with sensitization to the hapten diphenylcyclopropenone (DPC). The CDR3 sequence: CASTMGQGSTDTQYF. The CDR3 DNA follows: TGTGCCAGCACCATGGGGCAGGGAAGCACAGATACGCAGTATTTT.